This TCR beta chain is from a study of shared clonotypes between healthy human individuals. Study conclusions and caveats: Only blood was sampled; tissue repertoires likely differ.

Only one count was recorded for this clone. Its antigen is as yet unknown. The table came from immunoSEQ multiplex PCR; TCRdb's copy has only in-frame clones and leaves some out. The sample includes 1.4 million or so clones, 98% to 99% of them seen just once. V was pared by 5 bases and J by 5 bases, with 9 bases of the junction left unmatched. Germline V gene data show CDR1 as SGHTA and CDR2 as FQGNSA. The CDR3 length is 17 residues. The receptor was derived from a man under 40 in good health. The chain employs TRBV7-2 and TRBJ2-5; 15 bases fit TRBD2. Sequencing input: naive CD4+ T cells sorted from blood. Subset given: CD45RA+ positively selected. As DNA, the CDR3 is TGTGCCAGCAGCGGCCCTGGACTAGCGGGAGGGTGGGAGACCCAGTACTTC. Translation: CASSGPGLAGGWETQYF.